This T cell receptor beta chain was recovered during a study of regulatory T cells in long-lasting Graves disease. The sample's time point: newly diagnosed GD, antithyroid drugs for less than 3 months. RNA from PBMCs was the source of the TCR library. Findings of the study overall: Segments TRBV28, TRBJ1-2 and TRBJ2-5 showed preferential usage in persistent disease.

Relying on iRepertoire HTBI primers and Arm-PCR of CDR3 regions, the team built TCR beta libraries. In TCRdb, the multiplex PCR reads were re-called with MiXCR into one record per CDR3 protein. The table records approximately 470,000 distinct CDR3 sequences, 15% to 20% of them present only once. About this clonotype: Its antigen remains unidentified. A much larger clone differs from this one at a single base, so this may be a read error.

Germline values: CDR1 MNHEY, CDR2 SVGEGT. This CDR3 comprises 11 residues. The germline V and J ends were trimmed by 4 bases and 6 bases, with 6 bases remaining between them. The same sample was also used in a study of T cells in Graves' hyperthyroidism and ophthalmopathy. That paper notes: Hyperthyroidism of Graves' type that showed no ophthalmopathy progression within 18 months was stable.

The input for sequencing was peripheral blood mononuclear cells (PBMCs), taken at new diagnosis, from a patient treated with antithyroid drugs. This chain joins TRBV6-2 or TRBV6-3 and TRBJ2-5; D unresolved. The origin of this receptor is a man aged 35-49 years with Graves disease. The DNA of the CDR3 is TGTGCCAGCAGTTGGGGTCAGACCCAGTACTTC. Translating gives CASSWGQTQYF.